A selection of T cell receptor beta chains follows, all from one sample in a study of beta chain features in type 1 diabetes. Assay: immunoSEQ multiplex PCR; the TCRdb copy retains only in-frame clones and omits some. The repertoire holds approximately 380,000 clones, with over 12% as singletons. Sequencing was carried out using naive CD4+ T cells from blood. The receptor set was obtained from a woman aged 18 to 35 in good health. The CDR3 runs from the conserved cysteine through the conserved F or W. D genes are given only for firm matches. A clone size is listed for some rows: how often the clone was seen (once, few, many), or a class if it is expanded.

clone_size j_call v_call d_call cdr3_aa cdr3_nt
. TRBJ1-5 TRBV7-9 TRBD1 CASSKDRVGVQPQHF TGTGCCAGCAGCAAAGACAGGGTGGGCGTTCAGCCCCAGCATTTT
few TRBJ2-7 TRBV7-3 . CASSQSPTGSLYEQYF TGTGCCAGCAGCCAGTCCCCCACAGGGTCTCTCTACGAGCAGTACTTC
few TRBJ2-7 TRBV6-5 TRBD2 CASSSNSGRIYEQYF TGTGCCAGCAGTAGCAATAGCGGGAGAATCTACGAGCAGTACTTC
. TRBJ2-3 TRBV2 TRBD2 CASSGLAGATDTQYF TGTGCCAGCAGTGGCTTAGCGGGAGCCACAGATACGCAGTATTTT
few TRBJ2-6 TRBV25-1 . CASSEYTGGANVLTF TGTGCCAGCAGTGAATATACAGGTGGGGCCAACGTCCTGACTTTC
. TRBJ2-7 TRBV30 TRBD1 CAWRGTGLSYEQYF TGTGCCTGGAGGGGGACAGGTCTATCCTACGAGCAGTACTTC
. TRBJ2-5 TRBV18 TRBD2 CASSPTTSGRGETQYF TGTGCCAGCTCACCCACGACTAGCGGGAGGGGAGAGACCCAGTACTTC
few TRBJ1-3 TRBV30 . CAWSDGPSGGNTIYF TGTGCCTGGAGTGACGGCCCTTCGGGAGGAAACACCATATATTTT
few TRBJ2-1 TRBV7-2 TRBD2 CASSLASGRADEQFF TGTGCCAGCAGCTTGGCTAGCGGGAGGGCCGATGAGCAGTTCTTC
few TRBJ2-7 TRBV4-3 . CASSQGAYGLEQYF TGCGCCAGCAGCCAAGGGGCGTATGGCCTCGAGCAGTACTTC
. TRBJ1-4 TRBV6-1 . CASTIPGRGNEKLFF TGTGCCAGCACTATTCCAGGGAGGGGGAATGAAAAACTGTTTTTT
few TRBJ2-4 TRBV18 . CASSPSRGASKNIQYF TGTGCCAGCTCACCGAGCCGGGGTGCATCCAAAAACATTCAGTACTTC
few TRBJ1-5 TRBV23-1 . CASSPTARWLASNQPQHF TGCGCCAGCAGTCCCACAGCCAGGTGGTTGGCGAGCAATCAGCCCCAGCATTTT
. TRBJ1-1 TRBV29-1 . CSVMWEHTEAFF TGCAGCGTGATGTGGGAGCACACTGAAGCTTTCTTT
. TRBJ2-7 TRBV11-3 TRBD2 CASSLDASGTEQYF TGTGCCAGCAGCTTAGACGCTAGCGGGACCGAGCAGTACTTC
. TRBJ2-1 TRBV23-1 TRBD2 CASSREREGGMHEQFF TGCGCCAGCAGTCGGGAGCGGGAGGGGGGTATGCATGAGCAGTTCTTC
. TRBJ2-3 TRBV5-4 . CASRYDFHTDTQYF TGTGCCAGCAGATATGACTTCCACACAGATACGCAGTATTTT
few TRBJ2-1 TRBV5-1 TRBD1 CASSTGQTAEQFF TGCGCCAGCAGCACGGGACAGACTGCTGAGCAGTTCTTC
few TRBJ2-1 TRBV5-1 TRBD1 CASSFDRGRNEQFF TGCGCCAGCAGCTTTGACAGGGGTCGGAATGAGCAGTTCTTC
. TRBJ2-2 TRBV6-6 . CASSSRGGGGELFF TGTGCCAGCAGCTCTCGGGGAGGAGGCGGGGAGCTGTTTTTT
. TRBJ2-1 TRBV30 TRBD2 CAWSDPNRGRGTEQFF TGTGCCTGGAGTGACCCCAATCGGGGGAGGGGCACTGAGCAGTTCTTC
few TRBJ2-1 TRBV6-5 TRBD2 CASRRGTSGYNEQFF TGTGCCAGCAGACGTGGGACTAGCGGTTACAATGAGCAGTTCTTC
few TRBJ2-7 TRBV28 . CASSTTYEQYF TGTGCCAGCAGTACAACATACGAGCAGTACTTC
. TRBJ1-3 TRBV4-2 TRBD1 CASSQDFDPDRRGNTIYF TGTGCCAGCAGCCAAGATTTCGACCCGGACAGGCGCGGAAACACCATATATTTT
. TRBJ1-1 TRBV29-1 . CSVRDTLNTEAFF TGCAGCGTCCGGGACACCCTGAACACTGAAGCTTTCTTT
few TRBJ2-3 TRBV7-2 . CASSRVKRSGGTDTQYF TGTGCCAGCAGCAGAGTTAAGCGGTCAGGGGGCACAGATACGCAGTATTTT
few TRBJ2-2 TRBV7-9 TRBD2 CASSSTGTSGIFGELFF TGTGCCAGCAGCTCCACGGGGACTAGCGGGATCTTTGGGGAGCTGTTTTTT
. TRBJ2-1 TRBV7-2 . CASSLANNEIEQFF TGTGCCAGCAGCTTAGCAAACAATGAAATTGAGCAGTTCTTC
few TRBJ2-5 TRBV7-9 TRBD2 CASSLRREWGETQYF TGTGCCAGCAGCTTACGGCGGGAGTGGGGAGAGACCCAGTACTTC
few TRBJ1-2 TRBV4-2 TRBD1 CASSLGGGQGAGGYTF TGTGCCAGCAGCCTGGGGGGAGGACAGGGGGCAGGTGGCTACACCTTC
. TRBJ2-7 TRBV5-4 TRBD2 CASRTGTSQREQYF TGTGCCAGCAGAACCGGGACTAGTCAGAGGGAGCAGTACTTC
. TRBJ2-5 TRBV19 TRBD2 CASSPGLAVFQETQYF TGTGCCAGTAGTCCTGGACTAGCGGTATTCCAAGAGACCCAGTACTTC
. TRBJ1-2 TRBV2 . CASSEGRGAVYGYTF TGTGCCAGCAGTGAAGGGCGGGGGGCCGTCTATGGCTACACCTTC
. TRBJ2-5 TRBV7-9 TRBD1 CASSPQTGTETQYF TGTGCCAGCAGCCCGCAGACAGGGACAGAGACCCAGTACTTC
few TRBJ2-5 TRBV7-2 TRBD1 CASSFAGTAKETQYF TGTGCCAGCAGCTTTGCCGGGACAGCCAAAGAGACCCAGTACTTC
few TRBJ2-5 TRBV20-1 . CSAFREETQYF TGCAGTGCTTTCCGGGAAGAGACCCAGTACTTC
. TRBJ2-2 TRBV7-2 TRBD1 CASSVDRFSGELFF TGTGCCAGCAGCGTGGACAGGTTTAGCGGGGAGCTGTTTTTT
. TRBJ2-7 TRBV2 . CASSTQRQASGYEQYF TGTGCCAGCAGTACCCAACGACAGGCTAGCGGCTACGAGCAGTACTTC
few TRBJ1-1 TRBV9 . CASSAAENTEAFF TGTGCCAGCAGCGCCGCGGAGAACACTGAAGCTTTCTTT
few TRBJ1-1 TRBV28 TRBD1 CASSGTGGRGTEAFF TGTGCCAGCAGTGGGACAGGGGGCCGCGGCACTGAAGCTTTCTTT
. TRBJ2-3 TRBV9 TRBD2 CASSFGTSGSQDTQYF TGTGCCAGCAGCTTTGGGACTAGCGGGAGTCAAGATACGCAGTATTTT
few TRBJ2-5 TRBV6-6 . CASSYSAGETQYF TGTGCCAGCAGTTACTCGGCGGGAGAGACCCAGTACTTC
. TRBJ2-7 TRBV9 . CASSVGQPYYEQYF TGTGCCAGCAGCGTGGGGCAGCCTTATTACGAGCAGTACTTC
. TRBJ2-4 TRBV28 . CASSFVGRGRAKNIQYF TGTGCCAGCAGTTTCGTCGGCAGGGGAAGAGCCAAAAACATTCAGTACTTC
. TRBJ1-2 TRBV9 TRBD1 CASSVGQGEYYGYTF TGTGCCAGCAGCGTAGGACAGGGCGAATACTATGGCTACACCTTC
few TRBJ1-1 TRBV28 TRBD1 CASSLELRGQSEAFF TGTGCCAGCAGTTTAGAGTTAAGGGGGCAAAGTGAAGCTTTCTTT
. TRBJ2-4 TRBV7-9 TRBD1 CASSSGQGATDIQYF TGTGCCAGCAGCTCCGGACAGGGGGCTACGGACATTCAGTACTTC
. TRBJ1-1 TRBV10-3 . CAISELNTEAFF TGTGCCATCAGTGAACTAAACACTGAAGCTTTCTTT
few TRBJ2-3 TRBV7-9 TRBD1 CASSPNRGTTDTQYF TGTGCCAGCAGCCCCAACAGGGGAACCACAGATACGCAGTATTTT
. TRBJ2-5 TRBV28 . CASMVGALETQYF TGTGCCAGCATGGTAGGGGCTCTAGAGACCCAGTACTTC
. TRBJ2-7 TRBV6-6 TRBD1 CASSSGDRGPYEQYF TGTGCCAGCAGCTCCGGGGACAGGGGCCCCTACGAGCAGTACTTC
. TRBJ1-2 TRBV29-1 . CSVREGRAGYTF TGCAGCGTGAGAGAGGGGAGGGCCGGCTACACCTTC
. TRBJ1-1 TRBV13 TRBD1 CASSFRGTANTEAFF TGTGCCAGCAGCTTTAGGGGGACAGCGAACACTGAAGCTTTCTTT
few TRBJ2-3 TRBV7-2 TRBD2 CASRQRESTDTQYF TGTGCCAGCCGGCAGCGGGAGAGCACAGATACGCAGTATTTT
. TRBJ2-6 TRBV28 TRBD1 CATRPGTGAGANVLTF TGTGCCACCCGTCCCGGGACAGGGGCTGGGGCCAACGTCCTGACTTTC
. TRBJ2-7 TRBV5-1 TRBD2 CASSLWTSGSYEQYF TGCGCCAGCAGCTTGTGGACTAGCGGGAGTTACGAGCAGTACTTC
. TRBJ1-5 TRBV29-1 . CSVSGTEINQPQHF TGCAGCGTCAGCGGGACGGAGATTAATCAGCCCCAGCATTTT